The 26 T cell receptor beta chains in this list originate from one sample, sequenced in a study of cytomegalovirus exposure and HLA in healthy donors. Only in-frame clones appear in the TCRdb table, and some are missing; sequencing was by immunoSEQ multiplex PCR. The sample has more than 200,000 clones; more than 85% are singletons. Sequenced material: PBMCs. Receptors were obtained from a man younger than 30 in good health and CMV-seropositive.

V and J are TRBV2 and TRBJ2-7; the match to TRBD2 covers 7 bases. V lost 10 bases and J lost 7; bases outside the gene matches: 31. The CDR3 has 19 amino acids. In germline, CDR1 is SNHLY, CDR2 FYNNEI. DNA of the CDR3: TGTGCCATAAGCTCCCTAGCGGTACGCGCACCTGAGATGGGAGGAGAGCAGTACTTC. The encoded protein is CAISSLAVRAPEMGGEQYF.

The chain joins TRBV18 to TRBJ2-1; D perhaps matches TRBD2 (5 bases). Trimming stripped 3 bases from V and 4 bases from J, with 13 bases between. The CDR3 has 15 amino acids. Looked up from germline, CDR1 is KGHSH and CDR2 is LQKENI. Here the CDR3 reads CASSPKDSYYNEQFF. CDR3 DNA: TGTGCCAGCTCACCCAAGGACTCTTATTACAATGAGCAGTTCTTC.

The sample holds a few counts of this clone. V gene TRBV18 combines with J gene TRBJ1-3; 8 positions agree with TRBD1. The ends lost 6 bases at V and 4 bases at J; junction bases unmatched: 11. The V gene's germline CDR1 is KGHSH and CDR2 LQKENI. This CDR3 comprises 16 residues. The CDR3 sequence is CASSPTGDGAGNTIYF. The CDR3 nucleotides are TGTGCCAGCTCTCCGACAGGGGACGGAGCAGGAAACACCATATATTTT.

The table lists this clone with a count of one. The sample has other DNA sequences that encode this CDR3 too. The V and J genes are TRBV15 and TRBJ2-7, with 7 nucleotides matching TRBD2. Germline V gives CDR1 LNHNV, CDR2 YYDKDF (reference sequence). The CDR3 covers 15 residues. The trim removed 0 bases at V and 2 bases at J, leaving 4 bases unmatched. CDR3 sequence reads: CATSRDRGRAYEQYF. In DNA, the CDR3 is TGTGCCACCAGCAGAGATCGGGGGAGGGCCTACGAGCAGTACTTC.

This sequence joins TRBV30 and TRBJ2-5; D remains unclear. V lost 4 bases, J lost 5 bases, and 11 bases lay in between. This CDR3 spans 12 amino acids. Germline V gene data show CDR1 as GTSNPN and CDR2 as SVGIG (reference sequence). In nucleotides, the CDR3 is TGTGCCTGGAATGGGTTGCGGGAGACCCAGTACTTC. Encoded protein: CAWNGLRETQYF.

The chain is built from TRBV27 and TRBJ2-7; TRBD1 might be the D (6 bases). V was cut by 4 bases and J by 0 bases, with 19 bases left in between. CDR1 MNHEY and CDR2 SMNVEV come from the germline V gene (reference sequence). The CDR3 runs 17 residues. As DNA, the CDR3 is TGTGCCAGCAGTTCCCGGACTGGGACAACCAGCTCCTACGAGCAGTACTTC. It is translated as CASSSRTGTTSSYEQYF.

This clone was counted once. The chain has TRBV6-5 and TRBJ2-7; D perhaps matches TRBD1 (6 bases). CDR1 MNHEY and CDR2 SVGAGI come from the germline V gene. This CDR3 contains 14 residues. The V end lost 6 bases, the J end lost 1 base, and 13 bases lay between the germline ends. The CDR3 sequence is CASRRGIRSYEQYF. The CDR3 DNA sequence: TGTGCCAGCAGAAGGGGGATTAGATCCTACGAGCAGTACTTC.

This chain uses TRBV6-5 with TRBJ1-2; D gene uncertain. Per germline, CDR1 MNHEY and CDR2 SVGAGI. The V and J ends lost 6 bases and 8 bases respectively, with 22 bases between them. This CDR3 is built from 15 residues. The CDR3 loop reads CASSRSGPLREGYTF. As DNA, the CDR3 is TGTGCCAGCAGCCGCAGCGGCCCCCTAAGAGAGGGCTACACCTTC.

The chain has TRBV5-1 and TRBJ2-2, with 9 bases identical to TRBD2. V lost 2 bases to trimming and J lost 6 bases; unmatched junction nucleotides: 11. Germline V lookup: CDR1 SGHRS, CDR2 YFSETQ. This CDR3 has 17 residues. The CDR3 spells CASSFWPSGNVAGELFF. DNA of the CDR3: TGCGCCAGCAGCTTTTGGCCTAGCGGGAACGTCGCCGGGGAGCTGTTTTTT.

The chain joins TRBV5-1 to TRBJ1-5; 9 nucleotides align to TRBD1. With V trimmed by 0 bases and J by 4 bases, 2 bases remained unmatched. CDR3 length equals 15 residues. From germline, CDR1 is SGHRS and CDR2 YFSETQ. CDR3 DNA: TGCGCCAGCAGCTTGGGGGACAGGGTGAATCAGCCCCAGCATTTT. Translating gives CASSLGDRVNQPQHF.

V usage is TRBV28 and J usage is TRBJ2-7; possibly TRBD2 for D (5 bases). The ends were cut back, 5 bases at V and 4 bases at J, with 12 bases in the middle. CDR3 length: 13 residues. Per the germline V gene, CDR1 is MDHEN and CDR2 is SYDVKM. This chain's CDR3 is CASSPRGFYEQYF. Here the CDR3 DNA reads TGTGCCAGCAGTCCCCGGGGATTTTACGAGCAGTACTTC.

This chain joins TRBV13 and TRBJ1-1; a possible D gene is TRBD1 (6 bases). Trimming pared 5 bases from V and 5 bases from J, leaving 15 bases between. The germline V gene has CDR1 PRHDT and CDR2 FYEKMQ (reference sequence). This CDR3 spans 14 amino acids. CDR3 sequence (DNA): TGTGCCAGCAGCCCGACAGGCAAAGGGACTGAAGCTTTCTTT. This translates into CASSPTGKGTEAFF.

This clone came up once. The rearrangement links TRBV10-1 to TRBJ2-1; D may be TRBD2 (6 bases). CDR1 and CDR2 (germline): WNHNN, SYGVQD (reference sequence). The CDR3 consists of 13 residues. Trimming pared 4 bases from V and 6 bases from J, leaving 10 bases between. In DNA form, the CDR3 reads TGCGCCAGCAGTGTAAAGGGAGGCAATGAGCAGTTCTTC. It specifies CASSVKGGNEQFF.

The V gene is TRBV13, the J gene TRBJ1-2, with D uncertain. The CDR3 is made up of 12 amino acids. With 2 bases removed from V and 4 bases from J, the gap between germline ends came to 5 bases. Germline V gene lookup returns CDR1 PRHDT and CDR2 FYEKMQ (reference sequence). The CDR3 region is CASSLLFYGYTF. CDR3 sequence (DNA): TGTGCCAGCAGCTTATTGTTCTATGGCTACACCTTC.

This clone appeared a few times. The chain has TRBV6-4 and TRBJ2-3; D is uncertain. The CDR3 is 13 amino acids. V dropped 2 bases and J dropped 6 bases, with 9 bases sitting between them. Germline CDR1 is MRHNA and CDR2 is SNTAGT. The CDR3 DNA reads TGTGCCAGCAGTGACGGCAGCCAGGATACGCAGTATTTT. It specifies CASSDGSQDTQYF.

The chain couples TRBV7-9 to TRBJ2-7; 7 nucleotides agree with TRBD1. The CDR3 runs 18 residues. Trimming cost V 0 bases and J 0 bases; bases outside gene matches: 11. From germline, CDR1 is SEHNR and CDR2 FQNEAQ (reference sequence). CDR3 coding DNA: TGTGCCAGCAGCTTAGCACGTGTTCGGGACAGTAACTCCTACGAGCAGTACTTC. Its translation is CASSLARVRDSNSYEQYF.

This clone was detected only a few times. The chain is built from TRBV28 and TRBJ1-5; 8 bases are shared with TRBD1. V trimming: 5 bases; J trimming: 7 bases; junction bases outside the gene matches: 10. CDR1 is MDHEN, CDR2 SYDVKM, per germline. The CDR3 sequence is 15 residues long. CDR3 sequence reads: CASSKTGGSGQPQHF. For the CDR3, the DNA is TGTGCCAGCAGTAAAACAGGGGGAAGTGGGCAGCCCCAGCATTTT.

The V and J genes are TRBV5-1 and TRBJ2-2, with D possibly matching TRBD2 (6 bases). V was cut by 4 bases and J by 3 bases, with 10 bases left in between. This CDR3 comprises 14 residues. The V gene's germline CDR1 is SGHRS and CDR2 YFSETQ. CDR3 bases: TGCGCCAGCAGCCGGGACTCTTACACCGGGGAGCTGTTTTTT. Translating it yields CASSRDSYTGELFF.

This clone was detected a few times. The genes are TRBV27 and TRBJ1-1, with TRBD1 matching over 8 bases. J lost 3 bases, V lost 6 bases, and 3 bases had no gene match. CDR1 and CDR2 from the germline V gene are MNHEY and SMNVEV (reference sequence). The CDR3 is 13 residues long. The chain's CDR3 is CASRDRVDTEAFF. DNA of the CDR3: TGTGCCAGCAGGGACAGGGTGGACACTGAAGCTTTCTTT.

With regard to this clone: Other DNA sequences in the same sample also yield this CDR3. The chain links TRBV28 to TRBJ2-7; D not resolved. Per the germline V gene, CDR1 is MDHEN and CDR2 is SYDVKM. The CDR3 contains 11 residues. The V gene lost 4 bases and the J gene lost 4 bases, with 5 bases spanning the gap. The CDR3 DNA reads TGTGCCAGCAGTTCTCGATACGAGCAGTACTTC. Protein product: CASSSRYEQYF.

The CDR3 loop reads CASSPSDSGDTQYF. The CDR3 DNA is TGTGCCAGCAGCCCTTCCGACAGTGGAGATACGCAGTATTTT. This chain uses TRBV7-3 with TRBJ2-3, with TRBD1 as a possible D gene (5 bases). CDR1 is SGHTA, CDR2 FQGTGA, per germline. The CDR3 is 14 amino acids. The ends were cut back, 5 bases at V and 5 bases at J, with 14 bases in the middle.

V is TRBV15 and J is TRBJ2-5; D unclear. Trimming left V 0 bases short and J 5 bases short, with 13 bases between. The CDR3 totals 15 residues. Germline V lookup: CDR1 LNHNV, CDR2 YYDKDF (reference sequence). The CDR3: CATSRDFGLGETQYF. CDR3 sequence (DNA): TGTGCCACCAGCAGAGATTTCGGGCTGGGGGAGACCCAGTACTTC.

The V and J genes are TRBV7-6 and TRBJ2-3; D could derive from TRBD1 or TRBD2 (6 bases each). V shed 5 bases and J shed 1 base, with 19 bases lying between them. The CDR3 contains 17 residues. Germline V gene data show CDR1 as SGHVS and CDR2 as FNYEAQ. The CDR3 DNA sequence: TGTGCCAGCAGCCCCTACTGGGGTAGGGGGGGCACAGATACGCAGTATTTT. Translated: CASSPYWGRGGTDTQYF.

The chain carries TRBV7-9 and TRBJ2-1; maybe TRBD2 (6 bases). The CDR3 consists of 14 residues. CDR1 SEHNR and CDR2 FQNEAQ come from the germline V gene (reference sequence). V dropped 1 base and J dropped 7 bases, with 11 bases sitting between them. CDR3 region: CASSLETSFNEQFF. CDR3 nucleotides: TGTGCCAGCAGCTTAGAAACTAGCTTTAATGAGCAGTTCTTC.

The chain recombines TRBV6-1 with TRBJ2-7, with D perhaps given as TRBD1 or TRBD2 (5 bases each). Germline V gene data show CDR1 as MNHNS and CDR2 as SASEGT. Trimming removed 2 bases at V and 6 bases at J, with 17 bases between. The CDR3 spans 15 residues. The chain's CDR3 is CASSEFSGLAGEQYF. CDR3 DNA: TGTGCCAGCAGTGAATTTTCAGGGCTAGCTGGCGAGCAGTACTTC.

The genes are TRBV11-1 and TRBJ2-5, with TRBD2 matching over 13 bases. The CDR3 consists of 16 residues. Germline V gives CDR1 SGHAT, CDR2 FQDESV (reference sequence). V was clipped by 4 bases and J by 1 base; unmatched bases: 3. The CDR3 loop is CASSWRLAGGQETQYF. Here the CDR3 DNA reads TGTGCCAGCAGCTGGCGACTAGCGGGAGGCCAAGAGACCCAGTACTTC.